A selection of T cell receptor beta chains follows, all from one sample in a study of CD8 T cells in Susac syndrome. MiXCR, applied by TCRdb to the immunoSEQ multiplex PCR reads, yields one record per CDR3 protein. The table has some 130,000 distinct CDR3 sequences, under 95% seen once. Sequenced sample: CD8+ T cells from PBMCs. The receptors come from a human donor with multiple sclerosis. Each CDR3 is given with its conserved first and last residue.

v_gene	len	j_gene	CDR3aa
TRBV20-1	12	TRBJ1-2	CSASVGGYGYTF
TRBV20-1	12	TRBJ2-7	CSARDEGTEQYF
TRBV7-2	15	TRBJ2-7	CASSSAGLALYEQYF
TRBV24-1	14	TRBJ1-5	CATSETGAGQPQHF
TRBV10-1	14	TRBJ1-2	CASSESRPPYGYTF
TRBV27	13	TRBJ2-1	CASSRTGDNEQFF
TRBV6-1	12	TRBJ2-1	CAIDREHNEQFF
TRBV10-3	16	TRBJ2-5	CAIRASGAGLMETQYF
TRBV15	16	TRBJ1-2	CATSRDMGTDVYGYTF
TRBV5-6	15	TRBJ2-3	CASSSTYPSTDTQYF
TRBV11-2	12	TRBJ2-1	CASRQLIPGGFF
TRBV29-1	12	TRBJ2-7	CSVEEGTYEQYF
TRBV30	16	TRBJ2-2	CAWSWLTSGSSGELFF
TRBV7-9	16	TRBJ2-5	CASSPQDSFTQETQYF
TRBV5-8	15	TRBJ2-3	CASALWGVPPDTQYF
TRBV14	15	TRBJ2-5	CASSLGGRGGETQYF
TRBV4-1	18	TRBJ2-6	CASSQQLTGGAGANVLTF
TRBV28	15	TRBJ2-7	CASSAQPGQSYEQYF